This TCR beta chain was sequenced in a study of cytomegalovirus exposure and HLA in healthy donors. About the study: Prior work identified 120 million or so unique TCR beta sequences in approximately 200 million T cells.

The study ran its PCR with 60 Vbeta and 13 Jbeta primers. Method: immunoSEQ multiplex PCR; TCRdb's copy keeps in-frame clones and lacks some. The sample holds around 76,000 clones, 78% seen once. As for this clone: What it recognizes is unknown.

Study findings and constraints: Presence/absence analyses rested on an assumption that sequencing depth was roughly uniform across donors.

Germline V gene data show CDR1 as LNHDA and CDR2 as SQIVND (reference sequence). Trimming pared 8 bases from V and 2 bases from J, leaving 10 bases between. CDR3 length: 13 residues. V usage is TRBV19 and J usage is TRBJ1-5, with D possibly TRBD1 on 5 matching bases. This sequence was found in a woman aged 40 to 55 in good health and CMV-seropositive. Source material: PBMCs. The DNA for the CDR3 is TGTGCCAGTCAAGTAGGGGGCAATCAGCCCCAGCATTTT. As protein: CASQVGGNQPQHF.